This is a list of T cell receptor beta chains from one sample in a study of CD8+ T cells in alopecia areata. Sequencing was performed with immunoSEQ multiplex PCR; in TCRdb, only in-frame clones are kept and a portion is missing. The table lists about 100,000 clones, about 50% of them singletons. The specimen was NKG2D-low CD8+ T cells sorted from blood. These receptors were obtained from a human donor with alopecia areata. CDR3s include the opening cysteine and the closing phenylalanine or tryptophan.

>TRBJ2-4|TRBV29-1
CSVETGTGERNIQYF
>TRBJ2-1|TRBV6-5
CASSQNSGNEQFF
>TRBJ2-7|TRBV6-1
CATRKNEQYF
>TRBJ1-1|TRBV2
CASSEGTGFTEAFF
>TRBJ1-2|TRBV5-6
CASSQDSSHGYTF
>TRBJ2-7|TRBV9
CASSVAAGSYEQYF
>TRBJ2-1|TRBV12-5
CASGSIGTGKAEQFF
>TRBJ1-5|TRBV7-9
CASSSSIGFQPQHF
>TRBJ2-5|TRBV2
CASEGYRLNLPSQYF
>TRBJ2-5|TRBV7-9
CASSFGERQETQYF
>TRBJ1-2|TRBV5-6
CASSPGQGGTYGYTF
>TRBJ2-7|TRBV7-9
CASSDGGRSYEQYF
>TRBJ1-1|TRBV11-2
CASSSTDRNLEAFF
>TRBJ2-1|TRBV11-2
CASSLLGVTVYGREQFF
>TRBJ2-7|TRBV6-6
CASRGGRELSYEQYF
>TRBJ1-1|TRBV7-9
CASSPDVGLNTEAFF
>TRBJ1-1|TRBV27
CASSWARNTEAFF
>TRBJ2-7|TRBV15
CATSRPPPLAGGLPDEQYF
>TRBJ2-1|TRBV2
CASRGRESFF
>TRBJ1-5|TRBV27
CASRAGNSNQPQHF